These T cell receptor beta chains were read from a single sample in a study of blood T cell repertoires in COVID-19. Using immunoSEQ multiplex PCR, the repertoire was profiled, and TCRdb retains in-frame clones only, with some absent. The table records about 44,000 clones, roughly four fifths of them present only once. The sequenced sample consisted of peripheral blood. The receptors derive from a human donor in a cohort sampled during active COVID-19. Each CDR3 is given with its conserved first and last residue. D genes are given only for firm matches. Not all rows give a size; the values are once, few, many and, for expanded clones, a class.

>.|TRBV27|TRBJ2-7|.
TGTGCCAGCATCCTCATTGGAGGGGCCTACGAGCAGTACTTC
CASILIGGAYEQYF
>.|TRBV6-6|TRBJ2-3|TRBD2
TGTGCCAGCAGTCAGCTAGCGGGGGCTGGAAATACGCAGTATTTT
CASSQLAGAGNTQYF
>.|TRBV7-3|TRBJ2-5|.
TGTGCCAGCAGCTTAAACAGGCAAGAGACCCAGTACTTC
CASSLNRQETQYF
>.|TRBV14|TRBJ2-1|TRBD2
TGTGCCAGCAGCCAAGATATGACTAGCGGGGGCCAGCAGTTCTTC
CASSQDMTSGGQQFF
>.|TRBV2|TRBJ1-2|.
TGTGCCAGCAGTGACCCCCAGGCTAACTATGGCTACACCTTC
CASSDPQANYGYTF
>.|TRBV9|TRBJ1-3|.
TGTGCCAGCAGCTTAGCCCTTGACTCCCATCGGGGCTCTGGAAACACCATATATTTT
CASSLALDSHRGSGNTIYF
>few|TRBV5-1|TRBJ1-2|.
TGCGCCAGCAGCTCCAACGCGGGGGATGGCTACACCTTC
CASSSNAGDGYTF
>once|TRBV19|TRBJ2-2|TRBD1
TGTGCCAGTAGTCGACAGGGCCCCGGGGAGCTGTTTTTT
CASSRQGPGELFF
>.|TRBV7-2|TRBJ1-6|.
TGTGCCAGCAGCTTAGTGGGCACTAATTCACCCCTCCACTTT
CASSLVGTNSPLHF
>.|TRBV5-6|TRBJ2-7|.
TGTGCCGCGGGGTTCTGGAGCTCCTACGAGCAGTACTTC
CAAGFWSSYEQYF
>.|TRBV4-2|TRBJ2-2|.
TGTGCCAGCAGCCCCGGACTGGGCGGGGAGCTGTTTTTT
CASSPGLGGELFF
>.|TRBV7-8|TRBJ1-1|.
TGTGCCAGCATCTCAGGAAGGTTCCAGGGGAACACTGAAGCTTTCTTT
CASISGRFQGNTEAFF
>.|TRBV12-3/TRBV12-4|TRBJ2-1|TRBD2
TGTGCCAGCAGGGCGGGGGGAGTCAATGAGCAGTTCTTC
CASRAGGVNEQFF
>.|TRBV5-1|TRBJ1-1|.
TGCGCCAGCAGCACCGGGACAACGGGTGGGAACACTGAAGCTTTCTTT
CASSTGTTGGNTEAFF
>.|TRBV4-2|TRBJ1-1|TRBD1
TGTGCCAGCAGCCAAATGGACAGGGTTCAGGCTGAAGCTTTCTTT
CASSQMDRVQAEAFF
>.|TRBV7-2|TRBJ1-2|TRBD1
TGTGCCAGCAGCCCTAGGGCGGACAGGGGTCTCTATGGCTACACCTTC
CASSPRADRGLYGYTF
>.|TRBV11-2|TRBJ2-1|.
TGTGCCAGCAGCTTAGATCTCGGGGGTAATGAGCAGTTCTTC
CASSLDLGGNEQFF
>.|TRBV9|TRBJ1-1|.
TGTGCCAGCAGCGTTGGACAGTCTGACAGTGAAGCTTTCTTT
CASSVGQSDSEAFF